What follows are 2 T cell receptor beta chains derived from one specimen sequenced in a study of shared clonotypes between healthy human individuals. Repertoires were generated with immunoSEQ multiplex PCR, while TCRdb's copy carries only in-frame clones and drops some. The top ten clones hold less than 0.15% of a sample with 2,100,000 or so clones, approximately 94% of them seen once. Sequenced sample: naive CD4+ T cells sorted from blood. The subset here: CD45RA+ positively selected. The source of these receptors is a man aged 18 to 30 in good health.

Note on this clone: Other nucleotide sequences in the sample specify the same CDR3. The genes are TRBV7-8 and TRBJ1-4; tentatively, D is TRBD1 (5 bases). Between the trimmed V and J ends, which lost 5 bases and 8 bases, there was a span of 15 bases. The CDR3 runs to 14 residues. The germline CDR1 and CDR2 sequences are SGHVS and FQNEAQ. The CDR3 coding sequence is TGTGCCAGCAGCGCCGGGACGGTGGGGGAAAAACTGTTTTTT. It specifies CASSAGTVGEKLFF.

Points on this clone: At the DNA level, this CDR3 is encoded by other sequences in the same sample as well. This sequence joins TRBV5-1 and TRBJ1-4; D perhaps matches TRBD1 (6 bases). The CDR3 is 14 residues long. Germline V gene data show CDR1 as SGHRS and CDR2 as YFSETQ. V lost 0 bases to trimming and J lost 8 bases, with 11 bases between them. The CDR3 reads CASSLDRVDEKLFF. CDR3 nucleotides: TGCGCCAGCAGCTTGGACAGGGTTGACGAAAAACTGTTTTTT.